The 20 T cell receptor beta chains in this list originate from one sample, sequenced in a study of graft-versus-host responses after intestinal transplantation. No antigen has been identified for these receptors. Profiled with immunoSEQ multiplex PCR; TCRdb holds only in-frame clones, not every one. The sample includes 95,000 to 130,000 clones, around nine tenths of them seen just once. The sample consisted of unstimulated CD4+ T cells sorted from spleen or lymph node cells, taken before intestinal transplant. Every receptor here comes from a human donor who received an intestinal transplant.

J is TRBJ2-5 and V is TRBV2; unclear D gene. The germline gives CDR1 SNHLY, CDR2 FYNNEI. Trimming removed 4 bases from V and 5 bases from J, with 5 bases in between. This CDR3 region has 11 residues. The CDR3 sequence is CASSGRETQYF. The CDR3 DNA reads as TGTGCCAGCAGTGGTCGGGAGACCCAGTACTTC.

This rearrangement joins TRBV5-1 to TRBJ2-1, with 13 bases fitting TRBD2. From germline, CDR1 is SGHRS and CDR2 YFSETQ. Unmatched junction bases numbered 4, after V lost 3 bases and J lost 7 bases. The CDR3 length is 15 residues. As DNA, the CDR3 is TGCGCCAGCAGCTACGGACTAGCGGGAGTGAATGAGCAGTTCTTC. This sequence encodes CASSYGLAGVNEQFF.

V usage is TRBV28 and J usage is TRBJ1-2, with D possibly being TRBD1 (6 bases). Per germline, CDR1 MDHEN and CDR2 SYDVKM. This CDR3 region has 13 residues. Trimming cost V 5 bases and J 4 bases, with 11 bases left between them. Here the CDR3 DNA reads TGTGCCAGCAGTGCCGGGACACCCTATGGCTACACCTTC. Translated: CASSAGTPYGYTF.

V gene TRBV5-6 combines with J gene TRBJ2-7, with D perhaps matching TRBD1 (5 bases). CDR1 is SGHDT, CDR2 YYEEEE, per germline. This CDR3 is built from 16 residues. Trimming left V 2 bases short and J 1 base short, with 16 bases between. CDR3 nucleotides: TGTGCCAGCAGCTTTGTTGGTGACAGTCTTTCCTACGAGCAGTACTTC. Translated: CASSFVGDSLSYEQYF. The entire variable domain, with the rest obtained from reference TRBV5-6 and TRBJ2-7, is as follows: DAGVTQSPTHLIKTRGQQVTLRCSPKSGHDTVSWYQQALGQGPQFIFQYYEEEERQRGNFPDRFSGHQFPNYSSELNVNALLLGDSALYLCASSFVGDSLSYEQYFGPGTRLTVT.

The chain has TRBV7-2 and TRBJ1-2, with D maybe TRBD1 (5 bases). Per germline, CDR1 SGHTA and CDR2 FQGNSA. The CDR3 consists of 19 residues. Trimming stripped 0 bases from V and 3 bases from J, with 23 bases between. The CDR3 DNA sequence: TGTGCCAGCAGCTTAGCGCTAAAGGCAGGGAGGAGGATTGACTATGGCTACACCTTC. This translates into CASSLALKAGRRIDYGYTF. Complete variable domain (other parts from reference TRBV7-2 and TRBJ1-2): GAGVSQSPSNKVTEKGKDVELRCDPISGHTALYWYRQSLGQGLEFLIYFQGNSAPDKSGLPSDRFSAERTGGSVSTLTIQRTQQEDSAVYLCASSLALKAGRRIDYGYTFGSGTRLTVV.

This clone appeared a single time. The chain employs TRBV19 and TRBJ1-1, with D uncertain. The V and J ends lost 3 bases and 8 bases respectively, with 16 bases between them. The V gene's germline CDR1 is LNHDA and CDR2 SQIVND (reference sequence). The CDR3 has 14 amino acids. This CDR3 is CASSIGLPRQEAFF. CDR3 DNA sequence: TGTGCCAGTAGTATTGGCCTCCCGAGGCAAGAAGCTTTCTTT.

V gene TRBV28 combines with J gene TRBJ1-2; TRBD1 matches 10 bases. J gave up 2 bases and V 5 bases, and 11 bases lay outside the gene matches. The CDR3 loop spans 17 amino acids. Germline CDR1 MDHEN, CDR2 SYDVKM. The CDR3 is CASSPWGTGADNYGYTF. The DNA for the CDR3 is TGTGCCAGCAGTCCGTGGGGGACAGGGGCGGACAACTATGGCTACACCTTC.

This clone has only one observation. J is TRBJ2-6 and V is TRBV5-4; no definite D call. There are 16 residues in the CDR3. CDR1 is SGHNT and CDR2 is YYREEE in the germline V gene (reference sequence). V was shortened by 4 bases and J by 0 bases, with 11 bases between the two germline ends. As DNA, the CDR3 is TGTGCCAGCAGCCTTGGTGCGAGCTCTGGGGCCAACGTCCTGACTTTC. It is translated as CASSLGASSGANVLTF.

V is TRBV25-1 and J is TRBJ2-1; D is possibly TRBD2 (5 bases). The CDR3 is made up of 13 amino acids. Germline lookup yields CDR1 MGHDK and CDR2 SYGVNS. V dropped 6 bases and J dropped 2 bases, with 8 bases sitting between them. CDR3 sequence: CASRTGAYNEQFF. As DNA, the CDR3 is TGTGCCAGCAGAACCGGGGCCTACAATGAGCAGTTCTTC. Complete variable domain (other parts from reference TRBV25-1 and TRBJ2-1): EADIYQTPRYLVIGTGKKITLECSQTMGHDKMYWYQQDPGMELHLIHYSYGVNSTEKGDLSSESTVSRIRTEHFPLTLESARPSHTSQYLCASRTGAYNEQFFGPGTRLTVL.

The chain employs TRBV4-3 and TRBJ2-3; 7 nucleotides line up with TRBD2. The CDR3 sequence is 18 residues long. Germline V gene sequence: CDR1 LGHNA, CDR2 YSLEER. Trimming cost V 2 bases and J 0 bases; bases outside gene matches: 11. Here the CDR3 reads CASSQLPHQRGSTDTQYF. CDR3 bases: TGCGCCAGCAGCCAATTACCCCATCAGCGGGGAAGCACAGATACGCAGTATTTT.

CDR3 in DNA: TGTGCCAGCTCAGAACGGGGGGGGAACACTGAAGCTTTCTTT. This encodes CASSERGGNTEAFF. The rearrangement links TRBV18 to TRBJ1-1, with D perhaps TRBD1 (5 bases). The germline V gene encodes CDR1 KGHSH and CDR2 LQKENI. V was clipped by 5 bases and J by 1 base, with 11 bases between them. The CDR3 is 14 residues long. The whole variable domain, filled in from reference TRBV18 and TRBJ1-1, reads NAGVMQNPRHLVRRRGQEARLRCSPMKGHSHVYWYRQLPEEGLKFMVYLQKENIIDESGMPKERFSAEFPKEGPSILRIQQVVRGDSAAYFCASSERGGNTEAFFGQGTRLTVV.

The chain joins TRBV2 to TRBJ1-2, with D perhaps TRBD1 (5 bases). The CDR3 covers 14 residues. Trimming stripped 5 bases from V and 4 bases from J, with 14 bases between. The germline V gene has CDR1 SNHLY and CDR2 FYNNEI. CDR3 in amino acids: CASSPTGPSYGYTF. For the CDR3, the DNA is TGTGCCAGCAGTCCAACAGGTCCTTCCTATGGCTACACCTTC. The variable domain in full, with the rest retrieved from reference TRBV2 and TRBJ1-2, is EPEVTQTPSHQVTQMGQEVILRCVPISNHLYFYWYRQILGQKVEFLVSFYNNEISEKSEIFDDQFSVERPDGSNFTLKIRSTKLEDSAMYFCASSPTGPSYGYTFGSGTRLTVV.

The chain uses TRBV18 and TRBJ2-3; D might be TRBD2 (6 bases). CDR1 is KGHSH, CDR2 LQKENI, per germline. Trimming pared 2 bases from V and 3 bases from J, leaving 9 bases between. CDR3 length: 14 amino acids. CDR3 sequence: CASSPVGGTDTQYF. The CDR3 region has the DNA TGTGCCAGCTCACCAGTCGGGGGAACAGATACGCAGTATTTT.

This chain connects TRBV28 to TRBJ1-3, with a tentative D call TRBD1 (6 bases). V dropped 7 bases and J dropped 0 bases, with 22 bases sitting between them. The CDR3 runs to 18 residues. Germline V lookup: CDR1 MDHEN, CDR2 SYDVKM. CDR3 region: CASTSLPGQRLSGNTIYF. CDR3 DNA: TGTGCCAGCACCTCCCTTCCGGGACAACGCCTCTCTGGAAACACCATATATTTT.

Here the CDR3 DNA reads TGCGCCAGCAGCATGACAGGGGCGAACACTGAAGCTTTCTTT. Residues: CASSMTGANTEAFF. The rearrangement links TRBV5-1 to TRBJ1-1, with 8 nucleotides matching TRBD1. Germline trimming cut 4 bases from V and 1 base from J; bases unmatched to any gene: 3. Germline V lookup: CDR1 SGHRS, CDR2 YFSETQ. This CDR3 is built from 14 residues.

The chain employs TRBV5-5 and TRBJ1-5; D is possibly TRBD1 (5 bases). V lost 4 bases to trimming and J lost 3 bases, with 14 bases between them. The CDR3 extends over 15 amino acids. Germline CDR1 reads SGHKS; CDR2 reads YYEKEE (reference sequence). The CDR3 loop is CASSMTVGVNQPQHF. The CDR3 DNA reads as TGTGCCAGCAGCATGACAGTCGGCGTCAATCAGCCCCAGCATTTT.

The CDR3 loop reads CASSRGRGTYEQYF. CDR3 bases: TGTGCCAGCAGCCGCGGACGGGGTACCTACGAGCAGTACTTC. The V gene is TRBV6-1, the J gene TRBJ2-7, with D possibly matching TRBD2 (5 bases). CDR3 length equals 14 residues. The V end was cut by 6 bases, the J end by 2 bases, with 14 bases between. The germline CDR1 and CDR2 sequences are MNHNS and SASEGT.

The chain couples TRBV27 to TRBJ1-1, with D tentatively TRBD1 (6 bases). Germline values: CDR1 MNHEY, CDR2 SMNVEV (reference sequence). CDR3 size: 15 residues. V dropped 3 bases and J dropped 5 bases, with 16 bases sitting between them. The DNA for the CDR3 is TGTGCCAGCAGTTTCCTCAACAGGGTTCGTACTGAAGCTTTCTTT. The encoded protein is CASSFLNRVRTEAFF.

CDR3 sequence: CASSLEQGAREQYF. Written as DNA, the CDR3 is TGTGCCAGCAGTTTAGAACAGGGGGCACGGGAGCAGTACTTC. V and J are TRBV28 and TRBJ2-7; TRBD1 matches 9 bases. Trimming at V came to 2 bases and at J to 7 bases, leaving 6 bases not matched to a gene. CDR1 and CDR2 from the germline V gene are MDHEN and SYDVKM. This CDR3 comprises 14 residues.

Here the CDR3 reads CASSPQDSSGNTIYF. The DNA of the CDR3 is TGTGCCAGTAGTCCCCAGGACAGCTCTGGAAACACCATATATTTT. The V and J genes are TRBV19 and TRBJ1-3; the D gene is possibly TRBD1 (6 bases). CDR1 LNHDA and CDR2 SQIVND come from the germline V gene (reference sequence). There are 15 residues in the CDR3. Trimming took off 5 bases at V and 0 bases at J, with 11 bases between the two ends.